One and the same sample provided the 10 T cell receptor beta chains below, sequenced in a study of blood T cells in healthy people across ages. Alongside a J-beta primer mix, a sample-barcoded 5' primer served in a second PCR lasting about 7 to 11 cycles. Each CDR3 protein gets one entry after TCRdb re-called the 5' RACE reads with MiXCR. The sample has 700,000 or so distinct CDR3 sequences, over 20% seen once. Sequencing was done on a sample of blood. Receptors were obtained from a man aged 70 or older in good health.

The chain is built from TRBV29-1 and TRBJ2-3, with 9 bases fitting TRBD2. The junction had 16 bases not matched to a gene; V was cut back by 6 bases and J by 6 bases. The CDR3 sequence is 16 residues long. Germline V CDR1 and CDR2: SQVTM, ANQGSEA. CDR3 bases: TGCAGCGTGAACCCTGTGAGTAGCGGGAGAGGCGATACGCAGTATTTT. Translated: CSVNPVSSGRGDTQYF.

This clonotype was seen only a few times. The CDR3 nucleotides read TGCGCCAGCAAAGAGGGAGGGCGCTCTGGGGCCAACGTCCTGACTTTC. Translating it yields CASKEGGRSGANVLTF. This chain uses TRBV5-1 with TRBJ2-6, with TRBD2 matching 7 bases. There are 16 residues in the CDR3. Germline values: CDR1 SGHRS, CDR2 YFSETQ. Trimming at V came to 6 bases and at J to 0 bases, leaving 6 bases not matched to a gene.

The genes are TRBV24-1 and TRBJ2-4, with D perhaps matching TRBD2 (5 bases). The CDR3 covers 14 residues. Germline CDR1 KGHDR, CDR2 SFDVKD. V lost 2 bases to trimming and J lost 6 bases, with 10 bases between them. The CDR3 spells CATSDSYGGNIQYF. The CDR3 nucleotides are TGTGCCACCAGTGATTCGTACGGAGGAAACATTCAGTACTTC.

The rearrangement uses TRBV11-2 and TRBJ2-7, with a tentative D call TRBD2 (5 bases). The germline CDR1 and CDR2 sequences are SGHAT and FQNNGV. With 4 bases removed from V and 7 bases from J, the gap between germline ends came to 11 bases. There are 12 residues in the CDR3. The CDR3 sequence: CASSYLAREQYF. Written as DNA, the CDR3 is TGTGCCAGCAGCTACCTAGCCCGGGAGCAGTACTTC.

V is TRBV6-1 and J is TRBJ2-7; 9 nucleotides line up with TRBD1. The CDR3 is 15 residues long. Germline values: CDR1 MNHNS, CDR2 SASEGT. V was clipped by 4 bases and J by 7 bases; unmatched bases: 11. The CDR3 sequence: CASSGTDRGIGEQYF. The CDR3, as DNA: TGTGCCAGCAGTGGAACGGACAGGGGAATAGGGGAGCAGTACTTC.

A word on this clonotype: One end of the junction is discordant with germline, which a read error may explain. The chain employs TRBV12-3 or TRBV12-4 and TRBJ2-3; weak D call: TRBD2 (5 bases). The CDR3 is made up of 14 amino acids. The CDR3, as DNA: TGTGCCTGCAGGTACGGAGGAGCCACAGATACGCAGTATTTT. Amino acids: CACRYGGATDTQYF.

This clonotype occurred a few times. V is TRBV5-1 and J is TRBJ1-1; possibly TRBD1 for D (5 bases). CDR1 and CDR2 from the germline V gene are SGHRS and YFSETQ. Trimming took 1 base from V and 2 from J, leaving 15 bases between them. The CDR3 loop spans 16 amino acids. CDR3 nucleotides: TGCGCCAGCAGCTTGAACGAGAGGGACGTAAACACTGAAGCTTTCTTT. It translates to CASSLNERDVNTEAFF.

The genes are TRBV3-1 and TRBJ2-1; D not resolved. The CDR3 runs to 17 residues. V lost 0 bases and J 4 bases, leaving 16 bases between the germline ends. The germline V gene encodes CDR1 LGHDT and CDR2 YNNKEL (reference sequence). The CDR3 DNA follows: TGTGCCAGCAGCCAAGATTATAGACTTTCCGCATACAATGAGCAGTTCTTC. Translating gives CASSQDYRLSAYNEQFF.

In this sample, this clonotype turned up a few times. The V and J genes are TRBV20-1 and TRBJ1-5; a possible D gene is TRBD1 (5 bases). This CDR3 has 14 residues. The V gene lost 2 bases and the J gene lost 7 bases, with 15 bases spanning the gap. Germline V CDR1 and CDR2: DFQATT, SNEGSKA (reference sequence). The CDR3 here is CSARNGTSGQPQHF. The CDR3 DNA sequence: TGCAGTGCTAGAAATGGGACGTCCGGGCAGCCCCAGCATTTT.

This clonotype was observed a few times. The chain combines TRBV6-5 with TRBJ1-1; TRBD1 is a possible D gene (5 bases). The CDR3 length is 14 residues. V lost 2 bases and J lost 5, with 12 bases in between. Germline V lookup: CDR1 MNHEY, CDR2 SVGAGI. CDR3: CASSYGDARTEAFF. CDR3 nucleotide sequence: TGTGCCAGCAGTTACGGGGACGCACGTACTGAAGCTTTCTTT.